Below are 23 T cell receptor beta chains sequenced from a single sample in a study of CD4 T cells in relation to SARS-CoV-2 and coronaviruses. Unexposed donor CD4+ T cells date from about 2011-2019, before the COVID-19 pandemic. After about 10 days of culture, CD4+ T cells were isolated. TCRdb's table, derived via immunoSEQ multiplex PCR, lists solely in-frame clones and lacks some. The table records more than 15,000 clones, approximately 78% of them present only once. These receptors' targets are unknown. Sequences were obtained from CD4+ T cells from PBMCs, cultured in vitro. These receptors were taken from a human donor in good health.

The V gene is TRBV10-3, the J gene TRBJ2-3; D possibly corresponds to TRBD2 (7 bases). From germline, CDR1 is ENHRY and CDR2 SYGVKD. V shed 3 bases and J shed 3 bases, with 13 bases lying between them. CDR3 length: 15 residues. The CDR3 sequence: CAISDQGRGTDTQYF. The CDR3 nucleotides are TGTGCCATCAGTGATCAGGGGAGGGGGACAGATACGCAGTATTTT.

This chain uses TRBV6-5 with TRBJ2-1; possibly TRBD1 for D (6 bases). The CDR3 covers 15 residues. CDR1 and CDR2 from the germline V gene are MNHEY and SVGAGI. V was trimmed by 5 bases and J by 1 base, leaving 12 bases between them. In nucleotides, the CDR3 is TGTGCCAGCAGTCTGGGCAGGGGATCCTACAATGAGCAGTTCTTC. It codes for CASSLGRGSYNEQFF.

The CDR3 coding sequence is TGTGCCAGCAGTCCATGGAAAGCCGGGGCCAACGTCCTGACTTTC. This encodes CASSPWKAGANVLTF. This chain uses TRBV27 with TRBJ2-6; no reliable D call. This CDR3 is 15 amino acids long. Between the trimmed V and J ends, which lost 5 bases and 4 bases, there was a span of 12 bases. CDR1 and CDR2 (germline): MNHEY, SMNVEV (reference sequence).

The chain joins TRBV7-6 to TRBJ1-2; possibly TRBD1 for D (6 bases). This CDR3 is built from 15 residues. The ends were cut back, 3 bases at V and 4 bases at J, with 15 bases in the middle. Germline values: CDR1 SGHVS, CDR2 FNYEAQ. DNA for the CDR3: TGTGCCAGCAGCTTGGGGTCGGGGGCTGGCTATGGCTACACCTTC. Amino acid sequence: CASSLGSGAGYGYTF.

This chain uses TRBV15 with TRBJ2-7; 8 nucleotides align to TRBD2. The CDR3 sequence is 13 residues long. The germline V gene has CDR1 LNHNV and CDR2 YYDKDF (reference sequence). V lost 8 bases, J lost 1 base, and 4 bases stayed unmatched. CDR3 protein: CATSGLESYEQYF. CDR3 nucleotide sequence: TGTGCCACCTCGGGACTAGAGTCCTACGAGCAGTACTTC.

The gene calls are TRBV9 and TRBJ1-4, with D maybe TRBD1 (6 bases). V lost 1 base and J lost 4, with 14 bases in between. This CDR3 spans 16 amino acids. The germline V gene has CDR1 SGDLS and CDR2 YYNGEE. CDR3 sequence (DNA): TGTGCCAGCAGCGTATCGGGAGGGGGGAATAATGAAAAACTGTTTTTT. It specifies CASSVSGGGNNEKLFF.

J is TRBJ2-7 and V is TRBV19, with D perhaps matching TRBD2 (6 bases). The CDR3 runs to 15 residues. From germline, CDR1 is LNHDA and CDR2 SQIVND (reference sequence). Trimming took off 2 bases at V and 1 base at J, with 12 bases between the two ends. The CDR3 region has the DNA TGTGCCAGTAGTATATCCGGGGGAACGTCCTACGAGCAGTACTTC. Its translation is CASSISGGTSYEQYF.

This rearrangement joins TRBV18 to TRBJ1-1; D not resolved. Germline assignment: CDR1 KGHSH and CDR2 LQKENI. CDR3 length: 14 amino acids. Deletions cut 4 bases from V and 3 bases from J, with 12 bases between. CDR3 sequence: CASSQPGLYTEAFF. Here the CDR3 DNA reads TGTGCCAGCTCACAGCCGGGTTTGTACACTGAAGCTTTCTTT.

V and J are TRBV14 and TRBJ2-7; possibly TRBD1 or TRBD2 for D (5 bases each). Germline values: CDR1 SGHDN, CDR2 FVKESK. V was cut by 4 bases and J by 2 bases, with 18 bases left in between. The CDR3 runs 16 residues. As DNA, the CDR3 is TGTGCCAGCAGCCGAGTAGGATGGGACGGAACCTACGAGCAGTACTTC. The encoded protein is CASSRVGWDGTYEQYF.

The chain employs TRBV6-5 and TRBJ1-2; maybe TRBD1 (6 bases). The CDR3 is 15 amino acids. Germline V gives CDR1 MNHEY, CDR2 SVGAGI. Trimming cost V 0 bases and J 8 bases, with 16 bases left between them. CDR3 DNA: TGTGCCAGCAGTTACTCCTACAGGGTTCGGGACGGCTACACCTTC. Residues: CASSYSYRVRDGYTF.

The rearrangement uses TRBV3-1 (or the pseudogene TRBV3-2) and TRBJ2-1; TRBD2 matches 10 bases. The CDR3 runs 13 residues. The germline gives CDR1 LGHDT, CDR2 YNNKEL (reference sequence). The J segment lost 15 bases and the V segment lost 1 base, leaving 6 bases of the junction unmatched. CDR3 sequence: CASSQGTSGIMFF. CDR3 nucleotides: TGTGCCAGCAGCCAAGGAACTAGCGGGATAATGTTCTTC.

The rearrangement uses TRBV4-1 and TRBJ2-7; 8 nucleotides align to TRBD2. With 2 bases clipped from V and 5 bases from J, the junction kept 11 bases outside the gene matches. Germline V gene data show CDR1 as MGHRA and CDR2 as YSYEKL. The length of the CDR3 is 16 residues. The chain's CDR3 is CASSQQNLAGPNEQYF. The CDR3 DNA reads as TGCGCCAGCAGCCAACAAAATCTAGCGGGCCCAAACGAGCAGTACTTC.

The chain employs TRBV18 and TRBJ1-3; 7 positions match TRBD1. After removal of 3 bases from V and 1 base from J, the junction contained 9 bases not matched to a gene. There are 17 residues in the CDR3. The germline gives CDR1 KGHSH, CDR2 LQKENI. The CDR3 coding sequence is TGTGCCAGCTCACCTTTGAGGGACAGCTATTCTGGAAACACCATATATTTT. Protein sequence: CASSPLRDSYSGNTIYF.

This chain links TRBV4-1 with TRBJ1-6, with D possibly matching TRBD1 (5 bases). This CDR3 region has 14 residues. Trimming left V 4 bases short and J 10 bases short, with 14 bases between. Germline CDR1 reads MGHRA; CDR2 reads YSYEKL. This CDR3 reads CASSPRVRESPLHF. The CDR3 coding sequence is TGCGCCAGCAGCCCCAGGGTGAGGGAGTCACCCCTCCACTTT.

V gene TRBV19 combines with J gene TRBJ2-1; perhaps D is TRBD1 or TRBD2 (5 bases each). V was cut by 6 bases and J by 8 bases, with 26 bases left in between. Looked up from germline, CDR1 is LNHDA and CDR2 is SQIVND (reference sequence). This CDR3 has 17 amino acids. The CDR3 here is CASRDLHLGRGVDEQFF. CDR3 sequence (DNA): TGTGCCAGTAGGGACCTACATCTGGGTAGAGGGGTCGATGAGCAGTTCTTC.

The chain carries TRBV24-1 and TRBJ2-1; 10 positions agree with TRBD2. V lost 3 bases to trimming and J lost 10 bases; unmatched junction nucleotides: 11. Germline CDR1 reads KGHDR; CDR2 reads SFDVKD. The CDR3 contains 16 residues. This CDR3 reads CATSDQTSGKWIEQFF. The CDR3 coding sequence is TGTGCCACCAGTGATCAAACTAGCGGGAAGTGGATAGAGCAGTTCTTC.

V usage is TRBV2 and J usage is TRBJ2-4; no reliable D call. The CDR3 runs to 14 residues. With 6 bases removed from V and 0 bases from J, the gap between germline ends came to 9 bases. Germline V CDR1 and CDR2: SNHLY, FYNNEI. CDR3 nucleotides: TGTGCCAGCAGGGACGATGTAGCCAAAAACATTCAGTACTTC. This translates into CASRDDVAKNIQYF.

The V and J genes are TRBV11-3 and TRBJ2-1; 10 bases map to TRBD2. CDR1 is SGHNT, CDR2 YENEEA, per germline. Trimming removed 4 bases from V and 6 bases from J; junction bases left unmatched: 6. This CDR3 comprises 15 residues. The CDR3 nucleotides read TGTGCCAGCAGCTCCCGTAGCGGGGGGAGCAATGAGCAGTTCTTC. Translated: CASSSRSGGSNEQFF.

The CDR3 here is CASSPDGNYGYTF. The CDR3 coding sequence is TGTGCCAGCAGCCCGGACGGAAACTATGGCTACACCTTC. The rearrangement joins TRBV5-6 to TRBJ1-2; no reliable D call. The germline V and J ends were trimmed by 4 bases and 2 bases, with 9 bases remaining between them. Germline V CDR1 and CDR2: SGHDT, YYEEEE. The CDR3 totals 13 residues.

The rearrangement links TRBV6-6 to TRBJ1-6, with D tentatively TRBD1 (5 bases). Germline-derived CDR1 and CDR2 are MNHNY and SVGAGI (reference sequence). This CDR3 region has 14 residues. V was shortened by 5 bases and J by 10 bases, with 15 bases between the two germline ends. The CDR3: CASSLLGERSPLHF. The CDR3 DNA follows: TGTGCCAGCAGTCTCCTAGGGGAACGATCACCCCTCCACTTT.

The chain combines TRBV6-1 with TRBJ1-1; TRBD1 aligns across 9 bases. The CDR3 runs to 14 residues. The germline CDR1 and CDR2 sequences are MNHNS and SASEGT. The J segment lost 5 bases and the V segment lost 3 bases, leaving 4 bases of the junction unmatched. CDR3 sequence: CASSDGTGRTEAFF. CDR3 DNA: TGTGCCAGCAGTGATGGGACAGGGAGGACTGAAGCTTTCTTT.

This clone was seen once. V and J are TRBV5-1 and TRBJ2-1; 7 nucleotides line up with TRBD2. The V segment lost 4 bases and the J segment 4 bases; nucleotides outside the gene matches: 14. The CDR3 has 17 amino acids. Per the germline V gene, CDR1 is SGHRS and CDR2 is YFSETQ. In DNA, the CDR3 is TGCGCCAGCAGCCCGGCTCATGGGGGGACTACTTACAATGAGCAGTTCTTC. Translated: CASSPAHGGTTYNEQFF.

The J gene is TRBJ2-1, the V gene TRBV7-2; 14 bases are shared with TRBD2. Germline V CDR1 and CDR2: SGHTA, FQGNSA. The CDR3 contains 18 residues. The V and J ends lost 5 bases and 10 bases, in that order; junction bases with no gene match: 16. The CDR3 coding sequence is TGTGCCAGCAGCAAAATCGTCCCGGGACTAGCGGGAGATCGGGAGCAGTTCTTC. Translated, it gives CASSKIVPGLAGDREQFF.